The next 20 T cell receptor beta chains were all read from a single sample in a study of blood T cell repertoires in COVID-19. Sequenced by immunoSEQ multiplex PCR; TCRdb stores in-frame clones only, minus some. The data hold over 100,000 clones, with 86% observed a single time. Input material: peripheral blood. The receptors originated from a woman aged 70-85 years with COVID-19, enrolled during active disease.

The gene calls are TRBV18 and TRBJ2-6, with D possibly TRBD1 on 6 matching bases. Trimming removed 4 bases at V and 2 bases at J, with 12 bases between. The V gene's germline CDR1 is KGHSH and CDR2 LQKENI. The CDR3 totals 16 residues. CDR3 residues: CASSREGEAGANVLTF. The CDR3 coding sequence is TGTGCCAGCTCACGAGAGGGGGAAGCTGGGGCCAACGTCCTGACTTTC.

The sample holds one count of this clone. The V call is TRBV2, the J call TRBJ2-1, with 7 bases matching TRBD1. The germline CDR1 and CDR2 sequences are SNHLY and FYNNEI. The V segment lost 3 bases and the J segment 2 bases; nucleotides outside the gene matches: 4. This CDR3 spans 15 amino acids. In DNA, the CDR3 is TGTGCCAGCAGTGAGGACAGGTTAACCTACAATGAGCAGTTCTTC. Protein sequence: CASSEDRLTYNEQFF.

This rearrangement joins TRBV28 to TRBJ1-5, with D perhaps matching TRBD1 (5 bases). V was trimmed by 1 base and J by 3 bases, leaving 10 bases between them. The CDR3 totals 15 residues. CDR1 and CDR2 from the germline V gene are MDHEN and SYDVKM. As DNA, the CDR3 is TGTGCCAGCAGTTTATTCCCGGGGGACAATCAGCCCCAGCATTTT. Its protein is CASSLFPGDNQPQHF. Together with reference TRBV28 and TRBJ1-5, the CDR3 gives the full variable domain: DVKVTQSSRYLVKRTGEKVFLECVQDMDHENMFWYRQDPGLGLRLIYFSYDVKMKEKGDIPEGYSVSREKKERFSLILESASTNQTSMYLCASSLFPGDNQPQHFGDGTRLSIL.

The chain links TRBV6-6 to TRBJ2-7; TRBD2 matches at 9 bases. This CDR3 is built from 16 residues. The V segment lost 6 bases and the J segment 1 base; nucleotides outside the gene matches: 10. Germline V gene sequence: CDR1 MNHNY, CDR2 SVGAGI (reference sequence). The CDR3 loop is CASSTRSGGSSYEQYF. The CDR3, as DNA: TGTGCCAGCAGCACCCGTAGCGGGGGATCTTCCTACGAGCAGTACTTC.

The chain links TRBV13 to TRBJ2-5; the D gene is possibly TRBD2 (6 bases). Looked up from germline, CDR1 is PRHDT and CDR2 is FYEKMQ (reference sequence). CDR3 length equals 17 residues. Trimming took 0 bases from V and 2 from J, leaving 16 bases between them. CDR3 DNA sequence: TGTGCCAGCAGCTTAGGGGCGGCTAGAGGAGGGCAAGAGACCCAGTACTTC. Residues: CASSLGAARGGQETQYF.

The chain recombines TRBV6-5 with TRBJ1-1; 8 bases are a match to TRBD1. This CDR3 has 12 residues. V dropped 6 bases and J dropped 8; count of bases not matched to a gene: 5. Germline V gives CDR1 MNHEY, CDR2 SVGAGI. CDR3 sequence reads: CASRGQVWEAFF. The CDR3 nucleotides are TGTGCCAGCAGGGGACAGGTCTGGGAAGCTTTCTTT.

This chain links TRBV7-9 with TRBJ2-1; TRBD2 matches at 10 bases. This CDR3 region has 15 residues. CDR1 is SEHNR and CDR2 is FQNEAQ in the germline V gene (reference sequence). The ends lost 5 bases at V and 4 bases at J; junction bases unmatched: 5. The CDR3 sequence: CASSISGGTYNEQFF. The CDR3 coding sequence is TGTGCCAGCAGCATTAGCGGGGGGACTTACAATGAGCAGTTCTTC.

The chain combines TRBV7-2 with TRBJ2-5; D possibly corresponds to TRBD2 (7 bases). Germline lookup yields CDR1 SGHTA and CDR2 FQGNSA. Trimming stripped 5 bases from V and 4 bases from J, with 11 bases between. This CDR3 comprises 13 residues. The CDR3: CASSGGGGETQYF. CDR3 sequence (DNA): TGTGCCAGCAGCGGGGGGGGCGGAGAGACCCAGTACTTC. Full variable domain (outside the CDR3, taken from reference TRBV7-2 and TRBJ2-5): GAGVSQSPSNKVTEKGKDVELRCDPISGHTALYWYRQSLGQGLEFLIYFQGNSAPDKSGLPSDRFSAERTGGSVSTLTIQRTQQEDSAVYLCASSGGGGETQYFGPGTRLLVL.

The V and J genes are TRBV28 and TRBJ1-2, with TRBD1 matching over 7 bases. Germline V gene lookup returns CDR1 MDHEN and CDR2 SYDVKM. V shed 6 bases and J 1 base; nucleotides not matched to a gene: 11. CDR3 length equals 16 residues. CDR3 sequence reads: CASSSGTAVFNYGYTF. CDR3 bases: TGTGCCAGCAGCTCCGGGACAGCGGTTTTTAACTATGGCTACACCTTC.

V usage is TRBV2 and J usage is TRBJ1-2; weak D call: TRBD1 (6 bases). The CDR3 extends over 12 amino acids. Germline V gives CDR1 SNHLY, CDR2 FYNNEI. Trimming removed 11 bases at V and 0 bases at J, with 10 bases between. CDR3 nucleotide sequence: TGTGCCGGTGGACAGACTAACTATGGCTACACCTTC. Its translation is CAGGQTNYGYTF.

The rearrangement uses TRBV14 and TRBJ1-3, with D perhaps matching TRBD1 (5 bases). Trimming left V 4 bases short and J 4 bases short, with 11 bases between. CDR1 is SGHDN, CDR2 FVKESK, per germline. There are 14 residues in the CDR3. The chain's CDR3 is CASSPRRGGNTIYF. DNA of the CDR3: TGTGCCAGCAGCCCCCGACGGGGGGGAAACACCATATATTTT.

The rearrangement joins TRBV11-2 to TRBJ2-5; D uncertain. The CDR3 loop spans 12 amino acids. CDR1 and CDR2 from the germline V gene are SGHAT and FQNNGV. V shed 5 bases and J shed 5 bases, with 9 bases lying between them. CDR3 DNA: TGTGCCAGCAGCCGGGTGCCGGAGACCCAGTACTTC. Translation gives CASSRVPETQYF.

A few counts support this clone. The chain is built from TRBV12-3 or TRBV12-4 and TRBJ1-6, with D possibly TRBD1 on 5 matching bases. This CDR3 comprises 13 residues. The V gene lost 4 bases and the J gene lost 9 bases, with 10 bases spanning the gap. In DNA, the CDR3 is TGTGCCAGCAGTTGGGGGGGTGGTTCACCCCTCCACTTT. Translation: CASSWGGGSPLHF.

The chain carries TRBV5-1 and TRBJ2-2; possibly TRBD1 for D (6 bases). Germline V gene lookup returns CDR1 SGHRS and CDR2 YFSETQ. Trimming pared 3 bases from V and 2 bases from J, leaving 8 bases between. The CDR3 extends over 14 amino acids. The CDR3 region has the DNA TGCGCCAGCAGCTGGGGGCATAACACCGGGGAGCTGTTTTTT. It translates to CASSWGHNTGELFF.

This chain uses TRBV5-6 with TRBJ1-1; D possibly corresponds to TRBD1 (6 bases). With 0 bases removed from V and 0 bases from J, the gap between germline ends came to 9 bases. The CDR3 runs to 15 residues. Looked up from germline, CDR1 is SGHDT and CDR2 is YYEEEE. CDR3 sequence (DNA): TGTGCCAGCAGCTTGGTTTACAGGGTGAACACTGAAGCTTTCTTT. Amino acid sequence: CASSLVYRVNTEAFF.

This chain joins TRBV10-1 and TRBJ2-2, with a tentative D call TRBD1 (5 bases). The germline CDR1 and CDR2 sequences are WNHNN and SYGVQD (reference sequence). The CDR3 spans 14 residues. The V gene lost 6 bases and the J gene lost 2 bases, with 10 bases spanning the gap. The CDR3 reads CASRGAVNTGELFF. Here the CDR3 DNA reads TGCGCCAGCAGAGGGGCAGTTAACACCGGGGAGCTGTTTTTT.

The rearrangement links TRBV5-4 to TRBJ2-2; TRBD1 is a possible D gene (7 bases). Trimming pared 1 base from V and 7 bases from J, leaving 14 bases between. Germline values: CDR1 SGHNT, CDR2 YYREEE (reference sequence). This CDR3 region has 15 residues. The chain's CDR3 is CASSLLRQGGGELFF. In nucleotides, the CDR3 is TGTGCCAGCAGCTTGCTTAGGCAGGGGGGCGGGGAGCTGTTTTTT. The variable domain in full, with the rest retrieved from reference TRBV5-4 and TRBJ2-2, is ETGVTQSPTHLIKTRGQQVTLRCSSQSGHNTVSWYQQALGQGPQFIFQYYREEENGRGNFPPRFSGLQFPNYSSELNVNALELDDSALYLCASSLLRQGGGELFFGEGSRLTVL.

The gene calls are TRBV7-8 and TRBJ2-7; 10 nucleotides match TRBD1. CDR1 SGHVS and CDR2 FQNEAQ come from the germline V gene. Trimming took 1 base from V and 2 from J; bases not matched to a gene: 2. The CDR3 contains 15 residues. The CDR3 loop reads CASSLGGQGPYEQYF. The CDR3 coding sequence is TGTGCCAGCAGCTTAGGGGGACAGGGGCCCTACGAGCAGTACTTC.

This chain connects TRBV30 to TRBJ2-2; the match to TRBD2 covers 9 bases. CDR1 and CDR2 from the germline V gene are GTSNPN and SVGIG (reference sequence). CDR3 size: 15 residues. V lost 3 bases, J lost 4 bases, and 6 bases stayed unmatched. The CDR3, as DNA: TGTGCCTGGAGGGCGCGGGGGGGCGTCACCGGGGAGCTGTTTTTT. This codes for CAWRARGGVTGELFF.

The chain combines TRBV7-3 with TRBJ2-5; a possible D gene is TRBD2 (7 bases). The CDR3 has 16 amino acids. V lost 1 base, J lost 2 bases, and 14 bases lay in between. In germline, CDR1 is SGHTA, CDR2 FQGTGA. CDR3 sequence reads: CASSLMGGRGQETQYF. DNA for the CDR3: TGTGCCAGCAGCTTAATGGGGGGGCGCGGGCAAGAGACCCAGTACTTC.